Following are 32 T cell receptor beta chains from one sample sequenced in a study of blood T cell repertoires in COVID-19 (dated by TCRdb to the early 2020s). Receptor libraries were prepared by the immunoSEQ multiplex PCR assay. In TCRdb, the immuneACCESS table is reduced to in-frame sequences with V and J assigned. These tables do not hold every clone; where another copy was compared, an unresolved V gene accounts for under half, and the others remain unexplained. Present in this sample are 150,000 to 200,000 clones, around 80% of which were seen just once. The ten largest clones represent about a sixth of the sample. Material for sequencing was PBMCs or T cells enriched from blood (not recorded which). These receptors were collected from a woman in her 50s with acute COVID-19.

The rearrangement joins TRBV29-1 to TRBJ1-5; the match to TRBD1 covers 7 bases. V gave up 0 bases and J gave up 6 bases; unmatched junction bases: 2. CDR1 SQVTM and CDR2 ANQGSEA come from the germline V gene. CDR3 length: 13 residues. CDR3 sequence (DNA): TGCAGCGTTGAAGAGGCAGGGGGTCAGCCCCAGCATTTT. As protein: CSVEEAGGQPQHF.

The V gene is TRBV4-1, the J gene TRBJ2-3; 7 nucleotides align to TRBD1. V shed 4 bases and J 1 base; nucleotides not matched to a gene: 17. Germline loops: CDR1 MGHRA, CDR2 YSYEKL. CDR3 size: 19 residues. This CDR3 is CASSPRGSGGILGTDTQYF. DNA for the CDR3: TGCGCCAGCAGCCCCAGGGGGAGTGGGGGCATCTTGGGCACAGATACGCAGTATTTT.

Comment on this clone: Other DNA sequences within the sample encode an identical CDR3. The CDR3 DNA follows: TGTGCCATCAGTGGAACAGGGAACACTGAAGCTTTCTTT. This translates into CAISGTGNTEAFF. The genes are TRBV10-3 and TRBJ1-1; D is possibly TRBD1 (5 bases). This CDR3 contains 13 residues. V was cut by 4 bases and J by 1 base, with 7 bases left in between. Per germline, CDR1 ENHRY and CDR2 SYGVKD.

V and J are TRBV5-1 and TRBJ1-6; 7 bases are a match to TRBD1. Losses at the gene ends were 4 bases for V and 8 bases for J; bases not matched to a gene: 12. This CDR3 is built from 16 residues. Germline V gene sequence: CDR1 SGHRS, CDR2 YFSETQ. As DNA, the CDR3 is TGCGCCAGCAGCCATACAGGGGCAGGGGAAGATTCACCCCTCCACTTT. Protein sequence: CASSHTGAGEDSPLHF.

The J gene is TRBJ1-1, the V gene TRBV29-1, with 7 nucleotides matching TRBD1. The CDR3 is 13 residues long. V dropped 7 bases and J dropped 0; count of bases not matched to a gene: 5. Germline V lookup: CDR1 SQVTM, CDR2 ANQGSEA. CDR3 residues: CSASDRMNTEAFF. CDR3 sequence (DNA): TGCAGCGCTTCGGACAGGATGAACACTGAAGCTTTCTTT.

This clone was recorded a few times. The chain is built from TRBV27 and TRBJ2-3; D ambiguous. CDR1 is MNHEY, CDR2 SMNVEV, per germline (reference sequence). V shed 6 bases and J shed 6 bases, with 16 bases lying between them. The CDR3 extends over 14 amino acids. The DNA of the CDR3 is TGTGCCAGCAGCGAGTCGTCGCCGTGGGATACGCAGTATTTT. Protein sequence: CASSESSPWDTQYF.

The chain couples TRBV4-3 to TRBJ1-1; TRBD1 is a possible D gene (6 bases). V lost 1 base to trimming and J lost 4 bases, with 16 bases between them. This CDR3 contains 16 residues. Germline V lookup: CDR1 LGHNA, CDR2 YSLEER. The CDR3 protein is CASSQVYSGEGTEAFF. DNA for the CDR3: TGCGCCAGCAGCCAAGTCTACTCAGGGGAGGGCACTGAAGCTTTCTTT.

The chain joins TRBV7-9 to TRBJ1-6, with no clear D. Deletions cut 7 bases from V and 10 bases from J, with 14 bases between. The CDR3 runs to 13 residues. Germline V lookup: CDR1 SEHNR, CDR2 FQNEAQ (reference sequence). As DNA, the CDR3 is TGTGCCAGCACCCAAGGGCTCACCTCACCCCTCCACTTT. Its translation: CASTQGLTSPLHF.

This chain connects TRBV19 to TRBJ1-3; D is undetermined. V shed 11 bases and J shed 2 bases, with 16 bases lying between them. Germline lookup yields CDR1 LNHDA and CDR2 SQIVND (reference sequence). The CDR3 extends over 14 amino acids. The CDR3 DNA is TGTGCCTCCCTTTCGGGAAACGCTGGAAACACCATATATTTT. Translated: CASLSGNAGNTIYF.

A few counts support this clone. The rearrangement uses TRBV2 and TRBJ2-3; the D is unclear. This CDR3 comprises 12 residues. V lost 5 bases, J lost 10 bases, and 13 bases lay in between. CDR1 and CDR2 (germline): SNHLY, FYNNEI. The CDR3 region is CASSPLESAQYF. The CDR3 DNA is TGTGCCAGCAGTCCTCTAGAGTCTGCGCAGTATTTT.

The chain recombines TRBV29-1 with TRBJ1-5; 10 positions agree with TRBD1. J was trimmed by 4 bases and V by 4 bases; bases with no gene match: 10. The CDR3 loop spans 16 amino acids. Germline-derived CDR1 and CDR2 are SQVTM and ANQGSEA. CDR3 sequence: CSVAEYGGQGNQPQHF. CDR3 DNA sequence: TGCAGCGTTGCGGAATATGGGGGACAGGGGAATCAGCCCCAGCATTTT.

This chain uses TRBV7-6 with TRBJ1-4; TRBD1 agrees at 7 bases. V trimming: 5 bases; J trimming: 7 bases; junction bases outside the gene matches: 16. Per germline, CDR1 SGHVS and CDR2 FNYEAQ. The CDR3 runs 17 residues. In DNA, the CDR3 is TGTGCCAGCAGCGCCCGCTTCACGACAGGGAGGAGTGAAAAACTGTTTTTT. Translating it yields CASSARFTTGRSEKLFF.

The CDR3 is CAIRGADNQPQHF. The CDR3 nucleotides are TGTGCCATCAGAGGGGCAGACAATCAGCCCCAGCATTTT. V is TRBV10-3 and J is TRBJ1-5; tentative D call: TRBD1 (5 bases). The CDR3 length is 13 residues. Germline V gives CDR1 ENHRY, CDR2 SYGVKD. Trimming cost V 6 bases and J 3 bases, with 9 bases left between them.

The chain joins TRBV11-2 to TRBJ1-5; D is possibly TRBD1 (5 bases). CDR1 SGHAT and CDR2 FQNNGV come from the germline V gene. The V end lost 0 bases, the J end lost 6 bases, and 9 bases lay between the germline ends. This CDR3 has 14 residues. CDR3 nucleotides: TGTGCCAGCAGCTTAGATCGGGGGACTCAGCCCCAGCATTTT. Translated, it gives CASSLDRGTQPQHF.

This chain uses TRBV7-8 with TRBJ1-1, with D uncertain. This CDR3 contains 15 residues. Germline values: CDR1 SGHVS, CDR2 FQNEAQ. Trimming removed 6 bases from V and 10 bases from J, with 24 bases in between. The CDR3: CASSLPSSDGMRAFF. CDR3 bases: TGTGCCAGCAGTCTTCCCTCGTCCGACGGGATGAGAGCTTTCTTT. Combining the CDR3 with reference TRBV7-8 and TRBJ1-1 gives the whole variable domain GAGVSQSPRYKVAKRGQDVALRCDPISGHVSLFWYQQALGQGPEFLTYFQNEAQLDKSGLPSDRFFAERPEGSVSTLKIQRTQQEDSAVYLCASSLPSSDGMRAFFGQGTRLTVV.

This rearrangement joins TRBV29-1 to TRBJ2-7; possibly TRBD1 for D (6 bases). Deletions cut 4 bases from V and 5 bases from J, with 12 bases between. The germline gives CDR1 SQVTM, CDR2 ANQGSEA. The CDR3 loop spans 12 amino acids. The CDR3 nucleotides read TGCAGCGTTGTCTCGACAGGAAACGAGCAGTACGTC. This gives the protein CSVVSTGNEQYV.

The chain uses TRBV30 and TRBJ1-5; maybe TRBD1 (5 bases). Germline V CDR1 and CDR2: GTSNPN, SVGIG (reference sequence). V was cut by 3 bases and J by 2 bases, with 14 bases left in between. The CDR3 is 15 residues long. The CDR3: CAWSPPGLGNQPQHF. Here the CDR3 DNA reads TGTGCCTGGAGCCCCCCAGGGCTTGGCAATCAGCCCCAGCATTTT.

The chain combines TRBV3-1 (or the pseudogene TRBV3-2) with TRBJ2-3; 9 bases fit TRBD2. CDR3 size: 19 residues. Germline trimming cut 6 bases from V and 2 bases from J; bases unmatched to any gene: 18. From germline, CDR1 is LGHDT and CDR2 YNNKEL (reference sequence). CDR3 region: CASSPPGAGGPSATDTQYF. The CDR3 coding sequence is TGTGCCAGCAGTCCCCCGGGGGCGGGGGGGCCTTCGGCCACAGATACGCAGTATTTT.

This chain joins TRBV14 and TRBJ1-2, with a tentative D call TRBD1 (5 bases). Germline assignment: CDR1 SGHDN and CDR2 FVKESK. This CDR3 comprises 15 residues. V was clipped by 4 bases and J by 5 bases, with 17 bases between them. The DNA of the CDR3 is TGTGCCAGCAGCCCCCGTGGGGGGGAGGAGTATGGCTACACCTTC. Its translation is CASSPRGGEEYGYTF.

A remark on this clone: Other DNA sequences of this sample code for an identical CDR3. The rearrangement uses TRBV7-9 and TRBJ2-2; D might be TRBD2 (6 bases). CDR1 and CDR2 from the germline V gene are SEHNR and FQNEAQ (reference sequence). The CDR3 extends over 16 amino acids. Trimming removed 3 bases from V and 5 bases from J, with 16 bases in between. In DNA form, the CDR3 reads TGTGCCAGCAGCTTTGGTCGGGGAGGAAATACCGGGGAGCTGTTTTTT. It yields the protein CASSFGRGGNTGELFF.

The chain uses TRBV6-4 and TRBJ1-6; 9 bases are a match to TRBD1. Trimming took 6 bases from V and 9 from J; bases not matched to a gene: 9. The CDR3 has 15 residues. Germline V gives CDR1 MRHNA, CDR2 SNTAGT. CDR3 nucleotide sequence: TGTGCCAGCAGGACCGGGACAGGGACTAGTTCACCCCTCCACTTT. It encodes CASRTGTGTSSPLHF.

Only one count was recorded for this clone. V is TRBV30 and J is TRBJ2-1; 8 nucleotides line up with TRBD1. The V gene end was trimmed by 2 bases and the J gene end by 2 bases; junction bases not matched to a gene: 5. CDR1 and CDR2 from the germline V gene are GTSNPN and SVGIG (reference sequence). CDR3 length: 15 residues. This CDR3 reads CAWSPSDRAYNEQFF. CDR3 coding DNA: TGTGCCTGGAGTCCTTCGGACAGGGCCTACAATGAGCAGTTCTTC.

This clone has only a few counts. The chain carries TRBV28 and TRBJ2-5; TRBD2 matches 11 bases. V was pared by 1 base and J by 5 bases, with 9 bases of the junction left unmatched. This CDR3 region has 17 residues. Germline CDR1 MDHEN, CDR2 SYDVKM. The CDR3 sequence is CASSLFSGGAVRETQYF. In DNA form, the CDR3 reads TGTGCCAGCAGTTTATTTAGCGGGGGGGCCGTTCGGGAGACCCAGTACTTC.

V and J are TRBV6-5 and TRBJ1-5; no firm D call. Trimming pared 7 bases from V and 3 bases from J, leaving 7 bases between. Germline V gene lookup returns CDR1 MNHEY and CDR2 SVGAGI. The CDR3 totals 12 residues. The CDR3 nucleotides are TGTGCCAGCAATAGTCACAATCAGCCCCAGCATTTT. It codes for CASNSHNQPQHF.

The chain joins TRBV27 to TRBJ1-5; D uncertain. The CDR3 totals 14 residues. Trimming stripped 5 bases from V and 4 bases from J, with 12 bases between. CDR1 and CDR2 (germline): MNHEY, SMNVEV (reference sequence). CDR3 region: CASSIRTGNQPQHF. In DNA, the CDR3 is TGTGCCAGCAGTATCAGGACGGGAAATCAGCCCCAGCATTTT.

This clone was observed a single time. The rearrangement uses TRBV28 and TRBJ2-5, with a possible D match to TRBD1 (6 bases). This CDR3 has 15 amino acids. V gave up 5 bases and J gave up 5 bases, with 18 bases separating them. Germline V gene data show CDR1 as MDHEN and CDR2 as SYDVKM. The CDR3 nucleotides read TGTGCCAGCAGTACCCAACAGGGAAGAGGGGAGACCCAGTACTTC. This encodes CASSTQQGRGETQYF.

The genes are TRBV5-1 and TRBJ2-5, with TRBD2 matching 10 bases. The V and J ends lost 4 bases and 5 bases, in that order; junction bases with no gene match: 8. The germline gives CDR1 SGHRS, CDR2 YFSETQ. The length of the CDR3 is 15 residues. The CDR3 bases are TGCGCCAGCAGCAAACGAGGGACTAGCGACGAGACCCAGTACTTC. As protein: CASSKRGTSDETQYF.

The chain employs TRBV5-1 and TRBJ2-3; TRBD1 agrees at 7 bases. The CDR3 is 16 residues long. V lost 0 bases, J lost 4 bases, and 8 bases stayed unmatched. From germline, CDR1 is SGHRS and CDR2 YFSETQ. The CDR3 region is CASSLVLRGHADTQYF. The CDR3, as DNA: TGCGCCAGCAGCTTGGTGTTGAGGGGGCACGCAGATACGCAGTATTTT.

This clone was seen repeatedly, ten times or more. The rearrangement links TRBV3-1 (or the pseudogene TRBV3-2) to TRBJ2-2, with 13 bases that match TRBD2. This CDR3 is 20 amino acids long. V was pared by 1 base and J by 5 bases, with 13 bases of the junction left unmatched. Germline CDR1 and CDR2: LGHDT and YNNKEL (reference sequence). The CDR3 loop reads CASSQGTGLAGEPRTGELFF. The CDR3 DNA reads TGTGCCAGCAGCCAAGGTACAGGACTAGCGGGGGAGCCGAGGACCGGGGAGCTGTTTTTT.

The table lists this clone with a count of one. V usage is TRBV10-3 and J usage is TRBJ2-3; 8 bases agree with TRBD1. The ends lost 8 bases at V and 1 base at J; junction bases unmatched: 8. Germline V CDR1 and CDR2: ENHRY, SYGVKD. This CDR3 has 15 residues. The CDR3 here is CAIGRSDRGTDTQYF. The CDR3 bases are TGTGCCATCGGGAGATCGGACAGGGGCACAGATACGCAGTATTTT.

This chain uses TRBV7-9 with TRBJ1-2; TRBD1 is a possible D gene (6 bases). The germline gives CDR1 SEHNR, CDR2 FQNEAQ (reference sequence). Trimming took off 0 bases at V and 5 bases at J, with 13 bases between the two ends. The length of the CDR3 is 15 residues. In DNA form, the CDR3 reads TGTGCCAGCAGCTTAGCATGGCAGGGGAAATATGGCTACACCTTC. It encodes CASSLAWQGKYGYTF.

This clone was counted a single time. The V gene is TRBV2, the J gene TRBJ1-2; weak D call: TRBD1 (6 bases). This CDR3 has 13 residues. Germline loops: CDR1 SNHLY, CDR2 FYNNEI. V was shortened by 8 bases and J by 6 bases, with 16 bases between the two germline ends. The CDR3 nucleotides read TGTGCCAGCCCCCCTAGGACAGCTGATGGCTACACCTTC. This translates into CASPPRTADGYTF.